The 5 T cell receptor beta chains below all came from one sample that was sequenced in a study of regulatory T cells in long-lasting Graves disease. Assembly of TCR beta libraries relied on iRepertoire HTBI primers together with Arm-PCR of CDR3 regions. Via MiXCR, TCRdb re-called the multiplex PCR reads, giving one row per CDR3 protein. The table lists some 470,000 distinct CDR3 sequences, approximately 21% of them singletons. Time point reported: persistent/refractory GD, antithyroid drugs over 5 years with positive TRAb. Generation of the TCR library employed RNA extracted from PBMCs. The sample consisted of peripheral blood mononuclear cells (PBMCs), taken when the disease was refractory, from a patient treated with antithyroid drugs. The source of these receptors is a female donor with Graves disease.

This clonotype was observed at least ten times. The chain is built from TRBV2 and TRBJ2-5; D is undetermined. Trimming shortened V by 4 bases and J by 0 bases, and 6 bases separated the two germline ends. There are 13 residues in the CDR3. From germline, CDR1 is SNHLY and CDR2 FYNNEI. CDR3 sequence: CASSAVYQETQYF. The CDR3 DNA sequence: TGTGCCAGCAGTGCTGTGTACCAAGAGACCCAGTACTTC.

The J gene is TRBJ1-1, the V gene TRBV29-1; no definite D call. Trimming pared 0 bases from V and 3 bases from J, leaving 5 bases between. CDR1 and CDR2 (germline): SQVTM, ANQGSEA. This CDR3 has 12 residues. The CDR3 DNA reads as TGCAGCGTTGAAGACAGTTACACTGAAGCTTTCTTT. Its protein product is CSVEDSYTEAFF.

V gene TRBV7-9 combines with J gene TRBJ2-1, with D uncertain. Trimming took off 1 base at V and 0 bases at J, with 16 bases between the two ends. The germline V gene has CDR1 SEHNR and CDR2 FQNEAQ (reference sequence). There are 18 residues in the CDR3. The CDR3: CASSLGSFRVSSYNEQFF. The CDR3 nucleotides read TGTGCCAGCAGCTTAGGTTCCTTTCGGGTCAGCTCCTACAATGAGCAGTTCTTC.

As concerns this clonotype: This may arise from a read error, as a much more abundant clone is one base away. The chain uses TRBV19 and TRBJ1-4; a possible D gene is TRBD1 (5 bases). Germline V gene lookup returns CDR1 LNHDA and CDR2 SQIVND (reference sequence). Deletions cut 6 bases from V and 6 bases from J, with 17 bases between. The length of the CDR3 is 15 residues. CDR3 in amino acids: CASSDRGAGHEKLFF. CDR3 in DNA: TGTGCCAGTAGCGACCGCGGGGCAGGCCATGAAAAACTGTTTTTT.

The chain uses TRBV7-8 and TRBJ1-5, with D maybe TRBD1 (6 bases). The V end was cut by 1 base, the J end by 1 base, with 11 bases between. The CDR3 runs to 16 residues. Germline V gene sequence: CDR1 SGHVS, CDR2 FQNEAQ. The CDR3 sequence: CASSLGAGTSNQPQHF. The CDR3 nucleotides are TGTGCCAGCAGCTTAGGGGCAGGGACAAGCAATCAGCCCCAGCATTTT.